Shown below are 19 T cell receptor beta chains from a single sample sequenced in a study of cytomegalovirus exposure and HLA in healthy donors (dated by TCRdb to 2015 to 2018). Library preparation employed the immunoSEQ multiplex PCR assay. The multiplex PCR relied on a mix of 60 forward primers for TCR Vbeta segments and 13 reverse primers for TCR Jbeta segments. TCRdb carries this immuneACCESS record with in-frame sequences only. Its versions omit some clonotypes, under half of them owing to an unresolved V gene in the studies checked, with the rest unexplained. The sample table holds 100,000 to 150,000 clones, of which around 81% were seen once. About 1.2% of the sample comes from the top ten. Sequencing used PBMCs. These receptors came from a female donor in good health and CMV-seronegative.

CDR3 in DNA: TGCAGCGTTGATAAGTTAGGAGGGACTGAAGCTTTCTTT. Its protein is CSVDKLGGTEAFF. The genes are TRBV29-1 and TRBJ1-1; D is undetermined. Germline-derived CDR1 and CDR2 are SQVTM and ANQGSEA. The V end lost 3 bases, the J end lost 5 bases, and 13 bases lay between the germline ends. The CDR3 has 13 amino acids. Together with reference TRBV29-1 and TRBJ1-1, the CDR3 gives the full variable domain: SAVISQKPSRDICQRGTSLTIQCQVDSQVTMMFWYRQQPGQSLTLIATANQGSEATYESGFVIDKFPISRPNLTFSTLTVSNMSPEDSSIYLCSVDKLGGTEAFFGQGTRLTVV.

This clone was found once. The V and J genes are TRBV5-4 and TRBJ2-7, with 9 nucleotides matching TRBD1. Germline CDR1 and CDR2: SGHNT and YYREEE (reference sequence). V was pared by 3 bases and J by 3 bases, with 4 bases of the junction left unmatched. The CDR3 consists of 14 residues. CDR3 nucleotides: TGTGCCAGCAGCTCCGGGACAGGGCTCTACGAGCAGTACTTC. Amino acids: CASSSGTGLYEQYF.

This clone was detected a few times. V usage is TRBV30 and J usage is TRBJ2-1, with D possibly being TRBD2 (8 bases). Trimming took 2 bases from V and 9 from J, leaving 14 bases between them. Germline CDR1 is GTSNPN and CDR2 is SVGIG (reference sequence). The CDR3 has 13 amino acids. The CDR3, as DNA: TGTGCCTGGAGTATCCGGGAGGGGGCTGAGCAGTTCTTC. It encodes CAWSIREGAEQFF.

This clone has a single count. V gene TRBV7-2 combines with J gene TRBJ1-5, with a possible D match to TRBD1 (5 bases). The germline V gene encodes CDR1 SGHTA and CDR2 FQGNSA. The CDR3 length is 14 residues. V lost 2 bases and J lost 5, with 10 bases in between. The chain's CDR3 is CASSLLPGYQPQHF. The CDR3 DNA reads as TGTGCCAGCAGCTTACTGCCAGGGTATCAGCCCCAGCATTTT.

The DNA of the CDR3 is TGTGCCAGCAGCCAATCTAGATACGAGCAGTACTTC. It specifies CASSQSRYEQYF. V and J are TRBV14 and TRBJ2-7; D unclear. The germline CDR1 and CDR2 sequences are SGHDN and FVKESK. The CDR3 totals 12 residues. The ends were cut back, 2 bases at V and 4 bases at J, with 6 bases in the middle.

The V call is TRBV2, the J call TRBJ1-5; 11 bases fit TRBD1. The CDR3 has 17 residues. J gave up 3 bases and V 4 bases, and 8 bases lay outside the gene matches. From germline, CDR1 is SNHLY and CDR2 FYNNEI. The CDR3: CASSGTGGALNNQPQHF. The CDR3 nucleotides are TGTGCCAGCAGTGGGACAGGGGGCGCCTTAAACAATCAGCCCCAGCATTTT. The full variable domain, its missing parts supplied by reference TRBV2 and TRBJ1-5, is EPEVTQTPSHQVTQMGQEVILRCVPISNHLYFYWYRQILGQKVEFLVSFYNNEISEKSEIFDDQFSVERPDGSNFTLKIRSTKLEDSAMYFCASSGTGGALNNQPQHFGDGTRLSIL.

The chain couples TRBV30 to TRBJ1-2; D is possibly TRBD1 (6 bases). The germline V and J ends were trimmed by 0 bases and 6 bases, with 17 bases remaining between them. This CDR3 is 15 amino acids long. Germline values: CDR1 GTSNPN, CDR2 SVGIG (reference sequence). The CDR3 loop is CAWSVRQTGHNGYTF. CDR3 coding DNA: TGTGCCTGGAGTGTAAGGCAGACAGGACATAATGGCTACACCTTC.

This chain connects TRBV10-1 to TRBJ1-6, with D hard to call. Trimming cost V 2 bases and J 8 bases, with 7 bases left between them. This CDR3 has 13 residues. From germline, CDR1 is WNHNN and CDR2 SYGVQD (reference sequence). CDR3 nucleotide sequence: TGCGCCAGCAGTGAGAGAACAGATTCACCCCTCCACTTT. Amino acid sequence: CASSERTDSPLHF.

Comments on this clone: The junction departs from the called germline gene at one end, perhaps through a read error. The chain carries TRBV7-9 and TRBJ2-2; 9 bases are shared with TRBD1. The CDR3 is 16 residues long. The germline CDR1 and CDR2 sequences are SEHNR and FQNEAQ (reference sequence). The CDR3 reads CVSSLETGGPTGELFF. The CDR3 nucleotides are TGTGTCAGCAGCTTAGAGACAGGGGGGCCTACCGGGGAGCTGTTTTTT.

The chain combines TRBV9 with TRBJ2-7, with 14 bases matching TRBD2. The CDR3 totals 15 residues. Unmatched junction bases numbered 4, after V lost 3 bases and J lost 5 bases. From germline, CDR1 is SGDLS and CDR2 YYNGEE. CDR3 residues: CASSAGTSGRDEQYF. CDR3 nucleotides: TGTGCCAGCAGCGCAGGGACTAGCGGGAGAGACGAGCAGTACTTC.

This clone has a handful of counts. This rearrangement joins TRBV27 to TRBJ2-4; 16 bases line up with TRBD2. The CDR3 runs to 19 residues. With V trimmed by 5 bases and J by 6 bases, 13 bases remained unmatched. Germline CDR1 and CDR2: MNHEY and SMNVEV (reference sequence). CDR3 DNA: TGTGCCAGCAGTCCCCTGGCGGGACTAGCGGGAGGGCCTGGAAACATTCAGTACTTC. It codes for CASSPLAGLAGGPGNIQYF.

This clone was observed a few times. The V gene is TRBV6-1, the J gene TRBJ1-2; 8 bases fit TRBD1. Germline CDR1 MNHNS, CDR2 SASEGT. CDR3 length: 15 residues. V shed 5 bases and J 1 base; nucleotides not matched to a gene: 6. In DNA, the CDR3 is TGTGCCAGCAGTAAATGGACAGGGATTAACTATGGCTACACCTTC. Its translation: CASSKWTGINYGYTF.

The rearrangement joins TRBV7-9 to TRBJ1-3; the D gene is possibly TRBD1 (5 bases). Germline values: CDR1 SEHNR, CDR2 FQNEAQ (reference sequence). There are 19 residues in the CDR3. The V end was cut by 4 bases, the J end by 1 base, with 23 bases between. The CDR3 spells CASSSWGVRGNLSGNTIYF. In DNA form, the CDR3 reads TGTGCCAGCAGCTCGTGGGGGGTCCGGGGGAACCTTTCTGGAAACACCATATATTTT.

The rearrangement links TRBV7-2 to TRBJ2-6; TRBD2 aligns across 7 bases. This CDR3 is 16 amino acids long. Losses at the gene ends were 5 bases for V and 2 bases for J; bases not matched to a gene: 6. Germline values: CDR1 SGHTA, CDR2 FQGNSA. The CDR3 loop reads CASSPRGGTGANVLTF. The CDR3 DNA is TGTGCCAGCAGCCCCCGGGGAGGGACTGGGGCCAACGTCCTGACTTTC.

V usage is TRBV10-1 and J usage is TRBJ2-2; 7 bases are a match to TRBD1. The CDR3 covers 15 residues. J was trimmed by 0 bases and V by 6 bases; bases with no gene match: 4. Looked up from germline, CDR1 is WNHNN and CDR2 is SYGVQD (reference sequence). For the CDR3, the DNA is TGCGCCAGCAGCCGGGACAGAACGAACACCGGGGAGCTGTTTTTT. Translating it yields CASSRDRTNTGELFF.

In its sample, this clone was seen a few times. The chain carries TRBV2 and TRBJ2-7; a weak D match, TRBD2 (5 bases). The V end lost 5 bases, the J end lost 6 bases, and 14 bases lay between the germline ends. The CDR3 runs 13 residues. The germline V gene encodes CDR1 SNHLY and CDR2 FYNNEI. CDR3 residues: CASSLGEEVEQYF. The CDR3 DNA is TGTGCCAGCAGTTTGGGAGAGGAAGTCGAGCAGTACTTC.

The chain has TRBV5-1 and TRBJ2-2; 10 positions match TRBD1. The trim removed 4 bases at V and 9 bases at J, leaving 6 bases unmatched. CDR3 size: 14 residues. Germline loops: CDR1 SGHRS, CDR2 YFSETQ. CDR3 loop: CASSPGQGSWELFF. CDR3 DNA sequence: TGCGCCAGCAGCCCGGGACAGGGGAGCTGGGAGCTGTTTTTT. Full variable domain (outside the CDR3, taken from reference TRBV5-1 and TRBJ2-2): KAGVTQTPRYLIKTRGQQVTLSCSPISGHRSVSWYQQTPGQGLQFLFEYFSETQRNKGNFPGRFSGRQFSNSRSEMNVSTLELGDSALYLCASSPGQGSWELFFGEGSRLTVL.

This chain connects TRBV7-6 to TRBJ2-7; TRBD1 matches at 8 bases. The germline V gene has CDR1 SGHVS and CDR2 FNYEAQ. The CDR3 consists of 17 residues. Trimming took 5 bases from V and 3 from J; bases not matched to a gene: 15. CDR3: CASSPLTGVDHVYEQYF. For the CDR3, the DNA is TGTGCCAGCAGCCCATTGACAGGGGTCGACCATGTCTACGAGCAGTACTTC.

The V gene is TRBV30, the J gene TRBJ1-2, with D maybe TRBD1 (6 bases). The CDR3 covers 12 residues. The V gene's germline CDR1 is GTSNPN and CDR2 SVGIG (reference sequence). V was cut by 7 bases and J by 4 bases, with 13 bases left in between. The CDR3 region has the DNA TGTGCCTCGTTCGGGACAACCTATGGCTACACCTTC. It codes for CASFGTTYGYTF.